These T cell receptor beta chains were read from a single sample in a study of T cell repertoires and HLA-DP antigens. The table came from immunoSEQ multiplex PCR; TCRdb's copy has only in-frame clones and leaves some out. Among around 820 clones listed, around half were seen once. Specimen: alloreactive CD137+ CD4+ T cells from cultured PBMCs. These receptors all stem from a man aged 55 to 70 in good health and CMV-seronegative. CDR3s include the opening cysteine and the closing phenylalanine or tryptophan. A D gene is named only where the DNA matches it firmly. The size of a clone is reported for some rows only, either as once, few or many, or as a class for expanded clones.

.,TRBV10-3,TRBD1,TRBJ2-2,TGTGCCGGTAAACAGGGGACGAACACCGGGGAGCTGTTTTTT,CAGKQGTNTGELFF
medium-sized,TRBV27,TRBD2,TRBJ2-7,TGTGCCAGCAGTTTGGGGAGGGGAGAGCAGTACTTC,CASSLGRGEQYF
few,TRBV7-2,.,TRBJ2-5,TGTGCCAGCAGCTTAGCGGGCTGGGGAGAGACCCAGTACTTC,CASSLAGWGETQYF
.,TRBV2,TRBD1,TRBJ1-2,TGTGCCAGCAGTGACCCGGGACAGGGGGCAAACTATGGCTACACCTTC,CASSDPGQGANYGYTF
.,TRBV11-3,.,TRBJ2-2,TGTGCCAGCAGCTTAGTGGTCGCGCCCGGGGAGCTGTTTTTT,CASSLVVAPGELFF
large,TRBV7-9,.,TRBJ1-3,TGTGCCAGCTGGCTCCAGGCCTCCTCTGGAAACACCATATATTTT,CASWLQASSGNTIYF
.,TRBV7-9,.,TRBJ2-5,TGTGCCAGCAGCTTAGTTCGGCAGGAGACCCAGTACTTC,CASSLVRQETQYF
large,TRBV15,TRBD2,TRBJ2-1,TGTGCCACCAGCAGAGAGCGTGGAGGAGCGGGAAGGGTCTTC,CATSRERGGAGRVF
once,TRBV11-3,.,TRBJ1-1,TGTGCCAGCAGCTTAGACGGGTCAGTGAACACTGAAGCTTTCTTT,CASSLDGSVNTEAFF
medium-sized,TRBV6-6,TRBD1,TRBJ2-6,TGTGCCAGCAGGAGGGGGCGTGGAACTGGGGCCAACGTCCTGACTTTC,CASRRGRGTGANVLTF
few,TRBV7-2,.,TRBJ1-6,TGCGCCAGCAGCCGGGGGCGCGACTATAATTCACCCCTCCACTTT,CASSRGRDYNSPLHF
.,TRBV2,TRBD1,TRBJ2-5,TGTGCCAGCACCGGACAGGGGGCAGGAGAGACCCAGTACTTC,CASTGQGAGETQYF
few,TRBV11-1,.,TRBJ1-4,TGTGCCAGCAGCCTGCAGGGAAATAATGAAAAACTGTTTTTT,CASSLQGNNEKLFF
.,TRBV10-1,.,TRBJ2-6,TGCGCCAGCGGACCCTCTGGGGCCAACGTCCTGACTTTC,CASGPSGANVLTF
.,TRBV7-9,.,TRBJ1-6,TGTGCCGTGGGGGAGGGGAAGGCACCCCTCCACTTT,CAVGEGKAPLHF
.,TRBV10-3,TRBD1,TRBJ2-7,TGTGCCATCGCGGACAGGGGGGGCTACGAGCAGTACTTC,CAIADRGGYEQYF
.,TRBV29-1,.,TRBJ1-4,TGCAGCGTCCAACAGGGACTCTATGAAAAACTGTTTTTT,CSVQQGLYEKLFF